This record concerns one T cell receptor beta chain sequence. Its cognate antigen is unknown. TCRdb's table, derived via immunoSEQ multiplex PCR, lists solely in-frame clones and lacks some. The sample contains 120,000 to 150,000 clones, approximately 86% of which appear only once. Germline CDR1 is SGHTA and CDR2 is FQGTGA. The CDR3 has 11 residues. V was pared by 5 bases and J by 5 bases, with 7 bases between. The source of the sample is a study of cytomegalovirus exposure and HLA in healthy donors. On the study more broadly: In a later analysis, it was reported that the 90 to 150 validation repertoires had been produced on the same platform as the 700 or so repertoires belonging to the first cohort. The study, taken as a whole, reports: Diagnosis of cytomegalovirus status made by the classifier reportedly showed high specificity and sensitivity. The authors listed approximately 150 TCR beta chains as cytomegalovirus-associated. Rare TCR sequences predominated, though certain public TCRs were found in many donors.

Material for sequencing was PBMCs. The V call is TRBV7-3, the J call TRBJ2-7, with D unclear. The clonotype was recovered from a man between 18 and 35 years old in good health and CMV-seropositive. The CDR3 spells CASSIKHEQYF. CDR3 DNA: TGTGCCAGCAGCATAAAGCACGAGCAGTACTTC.